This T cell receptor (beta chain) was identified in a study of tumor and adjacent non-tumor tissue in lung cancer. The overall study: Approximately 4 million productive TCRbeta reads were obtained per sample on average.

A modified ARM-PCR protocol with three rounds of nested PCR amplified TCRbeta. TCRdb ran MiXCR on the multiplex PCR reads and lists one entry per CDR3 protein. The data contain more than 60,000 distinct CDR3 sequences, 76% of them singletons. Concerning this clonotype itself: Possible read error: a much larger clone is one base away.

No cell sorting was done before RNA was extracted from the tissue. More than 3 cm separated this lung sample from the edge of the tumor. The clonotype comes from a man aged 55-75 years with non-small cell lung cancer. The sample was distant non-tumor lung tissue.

CDR3 region: CASSYRAYYEQFF. CDR3 DNA: TGCGCCAGCAGTTACAGGGCCTACTATGAGCAGTTCTTC. This chain joins TRBV5-1 and TRBJ2-1; tentative D call: TRBD1 (6 bases). This CDR3 region has 13 residues. From germline, CDR1 is SGHRS and CDR2 YFSETQ.